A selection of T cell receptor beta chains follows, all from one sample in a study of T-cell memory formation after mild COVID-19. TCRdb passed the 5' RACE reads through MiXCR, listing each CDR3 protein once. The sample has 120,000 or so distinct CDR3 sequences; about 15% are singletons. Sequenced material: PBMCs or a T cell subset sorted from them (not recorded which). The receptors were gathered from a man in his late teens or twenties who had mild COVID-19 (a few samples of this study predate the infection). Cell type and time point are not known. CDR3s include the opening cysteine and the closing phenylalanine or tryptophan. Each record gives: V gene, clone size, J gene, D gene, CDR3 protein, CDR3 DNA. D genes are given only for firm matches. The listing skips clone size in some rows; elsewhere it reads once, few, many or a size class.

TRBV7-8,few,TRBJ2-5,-,CASSSGPPGTQYF,TGTGCCAGCAGCTCGGGACCGCCAGGGACCCAGTACTTC
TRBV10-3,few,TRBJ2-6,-,CAISPQGYYSSGANVLTF,TGTGCCATCAGCCCACAGGGATACTATAGCTCTGGGGCCAACGTCCTGACTTTC
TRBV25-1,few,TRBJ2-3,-,CASSDGRDTDTQYF,TGTGCCAGCAGTGATGGCAGGGACACAGATACGCAGTATTTT
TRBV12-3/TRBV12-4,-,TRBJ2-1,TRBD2,CASRFSGGANEQFF,TGTGCCAGCAGATTTAGCGGGGGGGCGAATGAGCAGTTCTTC
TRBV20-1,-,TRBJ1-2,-,CSARVRQTLYWDNYGYTF,TGCAGTGCTAGAGTTAGGCAGACCCTATATTGGGATAACTATGGCTACACCTTC
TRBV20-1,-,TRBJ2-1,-,CSAVGEGGDEQFF,TGCAGTGCCGTTGGGGAGGGGGGGGATGAGCAGTTCTTC
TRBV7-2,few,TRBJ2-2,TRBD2,CASSLVRTSGVNTGELFF,TGTGCCAGCAGCTTAGTTAGGACTAGCGGGGTGAACACCGGGGAGCTGTTTTTT
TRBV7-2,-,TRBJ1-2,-,CASSHSNYGYTF,TGTGCCAGCAGCCATTCGAACTATGGCTACACCTTC
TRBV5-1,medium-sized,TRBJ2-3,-,CASSLDADTQYF,TGTGCCAGCAGCTTAGACGCAGATACGCAGTATTTT
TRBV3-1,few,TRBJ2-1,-,CASSQDLTSFEQFF,TGTGCCAGCAGCCAGGACCTAACGAGTTTTGAGCAGTTCTTC
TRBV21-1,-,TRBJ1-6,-,CASSKPRKGMHSPLHF,TGTGCCAGCAGCAAGCCTCGGAAAGGGATGCATTCACCCCTCCACTTT
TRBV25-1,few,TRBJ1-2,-,CASSQRGTPRGYTF,TGTGCCAGCAGTCAAAGGGGTACGCCTAGGGGCTACACCTTC
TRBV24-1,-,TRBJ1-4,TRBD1,CATSDRDSYPEKLFF,TGTGCCACCAGTGATCGGGACAGCTACCCCGAAAAACTGTTTTTT
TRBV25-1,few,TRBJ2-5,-,CASSEFVGEETQYF,TGTGCCAGCAGTGAATTCGTGGGTGAAGAGACCCAGTACTTC
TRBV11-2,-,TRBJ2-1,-,CASSLVGDWYNEQFF,TGTGCCAGCAGCTTAGTCGGGGACTGGTACAATGAGCAGTTCTTC
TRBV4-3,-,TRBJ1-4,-,CASSLSRATGEKLFF,TGCGCCAGCAGCCTCTCGCGGGCCACGGGAGAAAAACTGTTTTTT
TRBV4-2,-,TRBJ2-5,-,CASSFPEETQYF,TGTGCCAGCAGTTTCCCGGAAGAGACCCAGTACTTC
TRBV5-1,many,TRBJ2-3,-,CASSFLLDTQYF,TGCGCCAGCAGCTTTTTATTGGATACGCAGTATTTT
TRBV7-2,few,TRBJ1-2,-,CASSFSSVDGYTF,TGTGCCAGCAGCTTTTCTTCCGTGGATGGCTACACCTTC
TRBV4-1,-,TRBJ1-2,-,CASSQSPGSAGYTF,TGCGCCAGCAGCCAGAGTCCAGGGTCGGCTGGCTACACCTTC
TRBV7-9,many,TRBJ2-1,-,CASSVGFLVEQFF,TGTGCCAGCAGTGTGGGGTTTTTGGTCGAGCAGTTCTTC
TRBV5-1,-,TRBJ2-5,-,CASSLVSPKETQYF,TGCGCCAGCAGCTTGGTTTCGCCGAAAGAGACCCAGTACTTC
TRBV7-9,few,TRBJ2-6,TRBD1,CASSRGQVGANVLTF,TGTGCCAGCAGCCGCGGACAGGTGGGGGCCAACGTCCTGACTTTC
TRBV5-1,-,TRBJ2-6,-,CASSLVSLRGSLEEGANVLTF,TGCGCCAGCAGCTTGGTGTCTCTCCGGGGCTCACTTGAGGAAGGGGCCAACGTCCTGACTTTC
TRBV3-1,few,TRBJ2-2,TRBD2,CASSQRLAATGELFF,TGTGCCAGCAGCCAACGGCTAGCGGCCACCGGGGAGCTGTTTTTT
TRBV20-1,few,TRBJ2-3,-,CSASVGSTDTQYF,TGCAGTGCTAGCGTTGGGAGCACAGATACGCAGTATTTT
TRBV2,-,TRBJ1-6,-,CASGGSTPLHF,TGTGCCAGCGGAGGGAGTACACCCCTCCACTTT
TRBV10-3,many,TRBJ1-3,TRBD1,CAISESRQGFSGNTIYF,TGTGCCATCAGTGAGTCAAGACAGGGTTTCTCTGGAAACACCATATATTTT
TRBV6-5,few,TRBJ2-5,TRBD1,CASSQQGVQETQYF,TGTGCCAGCAGCCAACAGGGGGTACAAGAGACCCAGTACTTC
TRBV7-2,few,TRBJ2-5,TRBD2,CASSQRGGRQTQYF,TGTGCCAGCAGTCAGCGGGGGGGCAGGCAGACCCAGTACTTC
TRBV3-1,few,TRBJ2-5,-,CASGYWRETQYF,TGTGCCAGCGGCTACTGGAGGGAGACCCAGTACTTC
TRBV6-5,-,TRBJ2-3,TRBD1,CASSQDRGTDTQYF,TGTGCCAGCAGTCAGGACAGGGGAACAGATACGCAGTATTTT
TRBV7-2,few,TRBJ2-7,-,CASSLVGAPSSEQYF,TGTGCCAGCAGCTTAGTTGGGGCGCCTAGCTCCGAGCAGTACTTC
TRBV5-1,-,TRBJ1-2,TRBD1,CASSLTSRDRTGYTF,TGCGCCAGCAGCTTAACCTCCCGGGACAGAACAGGCTACACCTTC